A selection of T cell receptor beta chains follows, all from one sample in a study of blood T cell repertoires in COVID-19. Here immunoSEQ multiplex PCR was the method, and the copy in TCRdb shows in-frame clones only, minus some. The data contain fewer than 350,000 clones, around 90% of them singletons. The sample taken for sequencing was PBMCs or T cells enriched from blood (not recorded which). These receptors were collected from a man aged 60-69 years who had recovered from COVID-19. CDR3s include the opening cysteine and the closing phenylalanine or tryptophan. The D gene is left open where the match is weak. Not every row has a clone size; where given, it reads once, few, many or a size class.

CASSLGQSPDGYTF	TGTGCCAGCAGTTTAGGGCAGTCCCCAGATGGCTACACCTTC	TRBV27	NA	TRBJ1-2	NA	14
CASRKGSGRGELFF	TGTGCCTCCCGTAAGGGTAGCGGGAGAGGGGAGCTGTTTTTT	TRBV6-5	TRBD2	TRBJ2-2	NA	14
CATSIGTSGSLTDTQYF	TGTGCCACCAGCATCGGGACTAGCGGGAGTCTGACAGATACGCAGTATTTT	TRBV15	TRBD2	TRBJ2-3	NA	17
CASSLTGMSENIQYF	TGTGCCAGCAGCTTAACAGGGATGTCGGAGAACATTCAGTACTTC	TRBV11-2	NA	TRBJ2-4	NA	15
CASKGIFAGETQYF	TGTGCCAGCAAGGGCATCTTTGCAGGGGAGACCCAGTACTTC	TRBV14	NA	TRBJ2-5	NA	14
CASSRDKTDTQYF	TGTGCCAGCAGCCGGGACAAGACAGATACGCAGTATTTT	TRBV7-8	NA	TRBJ2-3	NA	13
CASSFRGLETEAFF	TGTGCCAGCAGCTTCAGGGGGCTGGAAACTGAAGCTTTCTTT	TRBV9	TRBD1	TRBJ1-1	NA	14
CASSIGTSGRNQFF	TGTGCCAGCAGTATTGGGACTAGCGGGAGGAATCAGTTCTTC	TRBV7-3	TRBD2	TRBJ2-1	NA	14
CASSPPGASNAGELFF	TGTGCCAGCTCACCACCGGGGGCCTCTAACGCCGGGGAGCTGTTTTTT	TRBV18	NA	TRBJ2-2	NA	16
CASRSGTGVEQYF	TGTGCCAGTAGGAGCGGGACAGGGGTTGAGCAGTACTTC	TRBV19	TRBD1	TRBJ2-7	NA	13
CASSDPGKDEQYF	TGCGCCAGCAGTGACCCGGGTAAGGACGAGCAGTACTTC	TRBV10-1	NA	TRBJ2-7	NA	13
CASSRPPRQGDTDTQYF	TGCGCCAGCAGCCGGCCCCCACGACAGGGAGACACAGATACGCAGTATTTT	TRBV5-1	TRBD1	TRBJ2-3	NA	17
CASGLGGSHTEAFF	TGTGCTAGTGGTTTGGGAGGGTCCCACACTGAAGCTTTCTTT	TRBV12-5	NA	TRBJ1-1	NA	14
CASSDLGTGAYEAFF	TGTGCCAGCAGTGACCTCGGGACAGGGGCCTATGAAGCTTTCTTT	TRBV6-1	TRBD1	TRBJ1-1	once	15
CASSLRDYQDTQYF	TGTGCCAGCAGCCTTAGGGACTACCAAGATACGCAGTATTTT	TRBV4-2	TRBD2	TRBJ2-3	NA	14
CASSLRTSGSPQDPLYEQYF	TGCGCCAGCAGCTTGAGGACTAGCGGGAGCCCCCAGGACCCCCTCTACGAGCAGTACTTC	TRBV5-1	TRBD2	TRBJ2-7	NA	20
CASSSPVQTGGAGNTEAFF	TGTGCCAGCAGTTCTCCGGTCCAGACAGGGGGCGCAGGGAACACTGAAGCTTTCTTT	TRBV27	TRBD1	TRBJ1-1	once	19
CASHQGLNYGYTF	TGTGCCAGCCATCAGGGTTTGAACTATGGCTACACCTTC	TRBV5-4	NA	TRBJ1-2	NA	13
CASNMGGGGANVLTF	TGTGCCAGCAACATGGGGGGGGGTGGGGCCAACGTCCTGACTTTC	TRBV28	TRBD2	TRBJ2-6	NA	15
CASSPGQGGRNTEAFF	TGTGCCAGCTCACCGGGGCAGGGCGGTCGGAACACTGAAGCTTTCTTT	TRBV18	NA	TRBJ1-1	NA	16
CASSSREGYYEQYF	TGTGCCAGCAGTTCGCGGGAGGGGTACTACGAGCAGTACTTC	TRBV6-6	TRBD2	TRBJ2-7	NA	14
CASSFSGIMNTEAFF	TGTGCCAGCAGCTTCTCGGGAATCATGAACACTGAAGCTTTCTTT	TRBV7-9	NA	TRBJ1-1	NA	15
CASIWRMNTEAFF	TGTGCCAGCATCTGGCGGATGAACACTGAAGCTTTCTTT	TRBV12-3/TRBV12-4	NA	TRBJ1-1	NA	13
CASSSLAGRDTGELFF	TGTGCCAGCAGTTCACTAGCGGGAAGGGACACCGGGGAGCTGTTTTTT	TRBV6-2/TRBV6-3	TRBD2	TRBJ2-2	many	16
CASSLGQGVQNEKLFF	TGTGCCAGCAGTTTGGGACAGGGGGTGCAAAATGAAAAACTGTTTTTT	TRBV28	TRBD1	TRBJ1-4	few	16
CASSLDPSGRGNTGELFF	TGTGCCAGCAGCTTAGATCCTAGCGGGAGGGGGAACACCGGGGAGCTGTTTTTT	TRBV7-2	TRBD2	TRBJ2-2	NA	18
CASRLATAATNYGYTF	TGTGCCAGCAGACTGGCGACAGCTGCTACTAACTATGGCTACACCTTC	TRBV11-2	NA	TRBJ1-2	NA	16
CASSLVGRGHIQYF	TGTGCCAGCAGCTTAGTTGGCAGGGGACACATTCAGTACTTC	TRBV7-2	NA	TRBJ2-4	NA	14
CASSYSRVVTEAFF	TGTGCCAGCAGTTACTCGAGGGTGGTCACTGAAGCTTTCTTT	TRBV6-2/TRBV6-3	NA	TRBJ1-1	NA	14
CASSVEGTGHFQHF	TGTGCCAGCAGTGTTGAGGGGACAGGGCACTTCCAGCATTTT	TRBV2	TRBD1	TRBJ1-5	NA	14
CASSLMAGVGTEAFF	TGTGCCAGCAGCTTAATGGCGGGGGTCGGCACTGAAGCTTTCTTT	TRBV7-2	NA	TRBJ1-1	NA	15
CATSRGGGGTNYEQYF	TGTGCCACCAGCAGAGGGGGCGGGGGGACCAACTACGAGCAGTACTTC	TRBV15	TRBD2	TRBJ2-7	NA	16
CASSAPDRPNGYTF	TGTGCCAGCAGCGCCCCGGACAGACCTAATGGCTACACCTTC	TRBV9	NA	TRBJ1-2	NA	14
CASSFLGGVHTDTQYF	TGTGCCAGCAGCTTCCTAGGGGGAGTCCACACAGATACGCAGTATTTT	TRBV7-9	NA	TRBJ2-3	NA	16
CASSPPGLADSYNEQFF	TGCGCCAGCAGCCCGCCGGGACTAGCGGACTCCTACAATGAGCAGTTCTTC	TRBV4-1	TRBD2	TRBJ2-1	few	17
CASRRTGNEQYF	TGTGCCAGCAGGAGGACAGGGAACGAGCAGTACTTC	TRBV2	TRBD1	TRBJ2-7	NA	12
CASSQDWGGVRSSYNEQFF	TGTGCCAGCAGCCAAGATTGGGGCGGGGTTAGAAGCTCCTACAATGAGCAGTTCTTC	TRBV3-1/TRBV3-2	NA	TRBJ2-1	NA	19
CASSPRAGANTGELFF	TGTGCCAGCAGCCCCCGGGCGGGGGCGAACACCGGGGAGCTGTTTTTT	TRBV9	TRBD2	TRBJ2-2	NA	16
CASSVTIGNTGELFF	TGTGCCAGCAGCGTAACTATTGGGAACACCGGGGAGCTGTTTTTT	TRBV9	NA	TRBJ2-2	NA	15
CARDTENQPQHF	TGTGCCAGGGACACAGAGAATCAGCCCCAGCATTTT	TRBV2	NA	TRBJ1-5	NA	12
CASSVGAVNSPLHF	TGTGCCAGCAGCGTAGGGGCAGTTAATTCACCCCTCCACTTT	TRBV9	NA	TRBJ1-6	NA	14
CASSQEFGKTEAFF	TGTGCCAGCAGCCAAGAGTTCGGGAAAACTGAAGCTTTCTTT	TRBV3-1/TRBV3-2	NA	TRBJ1-1	NA	14
CSVTRRGREASNEQFF	TGCAGCGTTACCCGGAGAGGCAGGGAGGCTTCGAATGAGCAGTTCTTC	TRBV29-1	NA	TRBJ2-1	NA	16
CATTTGLNQPQHF	TGTGCCACCACCACAGGGCTTAATCAGCCCCAGCATTTT	TRBV19	NA	TRBJ1-5	few	13
CASSFVFANTGELFF	TGTGCCAGCAGCTTTGTATTCGCGAACACCGGGGAGCTGTTTTTT	TRBV7-2	NA	TRBJ2-2	NA	15
CASSDELRGHDEAFF	TGTGCCAGCAGTGACGAGTTGAGGGGGCATGATGAAGCTTTCTTT	TRBV25-1	TRBD1	TRBJ1-1	NA	15
CASNPMGVGQFF	TGTGCCAGCAACCCAATGGGAGTGGGGCAGTTCTTC	TRBV7-9	NA	TRBJ2-1	NA	12